There are a few counts of the clone carrying this TCR beta chain. Its antigen is not identified. TCRdb reanalysed the RT-PCR reads using MiXCR and keeps one entry per CDR3 protein. Of roughly 780,000 distinct CDR3 sequences in the sample, roughly 20% were seen once. This record belongs to a study of response to subunit inactivated influenza vaccine. Overall study findings and caveats: The authors put forward the suggestion that each seasonal influenza vaccination may bring in only a limited number of new T cells.

The sequence came from a man aged 45-65 years who received an inactivated influenza vaccine. Sequencing was performed on PBMCs from blood, taken roughly 5 days after vaccination.

The CDR3 region is CASSEQRARGETQYF. CDR3 DNA: TGTGCCAGCAGTGAGCAAAGGGCCAGGGGAGAGACCCAGTACTTC. The rearrangement links TRBV25-1 to TRBJ2-5; weak D call: TRBD1 (6 bases). V lost 3 bases and J 4 bases, leaving 15 bases between the germline ends. The CDR3 sequence is 15 residues long. Germline lookup yields CDR1 MGHDK and CDR2 SYGVNS.